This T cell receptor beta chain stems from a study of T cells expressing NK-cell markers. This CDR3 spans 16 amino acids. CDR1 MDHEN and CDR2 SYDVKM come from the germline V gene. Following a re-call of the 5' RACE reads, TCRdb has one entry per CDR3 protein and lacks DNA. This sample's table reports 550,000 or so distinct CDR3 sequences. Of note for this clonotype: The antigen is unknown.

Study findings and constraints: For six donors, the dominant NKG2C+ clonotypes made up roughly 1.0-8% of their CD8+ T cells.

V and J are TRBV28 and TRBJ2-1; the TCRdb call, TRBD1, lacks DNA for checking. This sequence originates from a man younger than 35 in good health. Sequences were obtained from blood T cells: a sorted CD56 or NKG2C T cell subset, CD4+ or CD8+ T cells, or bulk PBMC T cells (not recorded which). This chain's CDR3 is CASSFPDRGLPNEQFF.